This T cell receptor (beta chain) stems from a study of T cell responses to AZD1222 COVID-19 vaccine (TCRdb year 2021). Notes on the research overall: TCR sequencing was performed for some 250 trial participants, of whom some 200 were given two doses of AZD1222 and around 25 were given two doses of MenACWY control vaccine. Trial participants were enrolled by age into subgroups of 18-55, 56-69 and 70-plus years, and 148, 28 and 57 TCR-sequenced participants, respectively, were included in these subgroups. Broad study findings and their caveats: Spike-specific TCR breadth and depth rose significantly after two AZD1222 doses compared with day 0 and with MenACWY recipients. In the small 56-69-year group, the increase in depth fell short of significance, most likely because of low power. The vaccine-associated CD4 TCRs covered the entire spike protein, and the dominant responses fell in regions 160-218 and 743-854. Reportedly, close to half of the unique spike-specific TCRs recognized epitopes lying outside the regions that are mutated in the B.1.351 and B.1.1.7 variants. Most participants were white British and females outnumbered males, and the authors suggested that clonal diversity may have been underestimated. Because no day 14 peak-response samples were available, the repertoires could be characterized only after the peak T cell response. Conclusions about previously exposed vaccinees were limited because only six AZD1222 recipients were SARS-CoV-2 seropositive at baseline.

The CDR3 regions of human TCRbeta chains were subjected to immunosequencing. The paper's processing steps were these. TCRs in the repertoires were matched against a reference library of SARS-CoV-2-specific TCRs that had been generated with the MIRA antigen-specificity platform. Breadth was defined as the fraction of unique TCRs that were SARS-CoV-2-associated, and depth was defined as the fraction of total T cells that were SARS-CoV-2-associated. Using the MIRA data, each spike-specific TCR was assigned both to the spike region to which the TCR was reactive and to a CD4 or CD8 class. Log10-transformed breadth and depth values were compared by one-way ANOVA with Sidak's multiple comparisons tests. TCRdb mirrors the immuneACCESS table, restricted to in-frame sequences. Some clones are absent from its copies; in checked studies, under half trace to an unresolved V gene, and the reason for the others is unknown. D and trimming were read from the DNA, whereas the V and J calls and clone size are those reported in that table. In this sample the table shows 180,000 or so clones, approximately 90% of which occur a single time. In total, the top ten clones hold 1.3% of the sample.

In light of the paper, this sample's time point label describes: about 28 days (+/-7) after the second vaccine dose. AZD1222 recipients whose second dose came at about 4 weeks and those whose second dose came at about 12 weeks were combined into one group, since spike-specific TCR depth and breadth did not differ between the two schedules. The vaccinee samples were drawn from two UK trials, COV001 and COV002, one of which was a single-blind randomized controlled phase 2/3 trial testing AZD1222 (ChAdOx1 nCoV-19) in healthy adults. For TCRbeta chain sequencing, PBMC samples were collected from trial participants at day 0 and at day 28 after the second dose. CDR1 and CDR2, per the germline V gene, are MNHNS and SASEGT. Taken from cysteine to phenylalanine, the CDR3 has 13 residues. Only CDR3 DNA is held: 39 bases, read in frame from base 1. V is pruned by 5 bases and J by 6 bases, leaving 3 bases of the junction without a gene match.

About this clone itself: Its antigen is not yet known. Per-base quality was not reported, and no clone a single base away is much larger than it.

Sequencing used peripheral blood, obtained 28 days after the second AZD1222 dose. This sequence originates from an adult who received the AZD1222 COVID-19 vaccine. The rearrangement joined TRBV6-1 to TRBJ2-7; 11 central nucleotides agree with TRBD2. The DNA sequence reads TGTGCCAGCAGTACAGGGACTAGCGGCGAGCAGTACTTC. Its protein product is CASSTGTSGEQYF.